The rows below give T cell receptor beta chains drawn from one sample of a study of human T cells and chemical hapten exposure. TCRdb reanalysed the RACE reads using MiXCR and keeps one entry per CDR3 protein. The sample lists roughly 100,000 distinct CDR3 sequences; less than 15% were seen once. The input for sequencing was whole blood, taken in connection with sensitization to the hapten diphenylcyclopropenone (DPC). The receptors shown here come from a woman aged 50 to 60 with alopecia areata. Some clones in this sample may be carry-over from other donors' samples. The CDR3 runs from the conserved cysteine through the conserved F or W. Each record gives: J gene, D gene, V gene, clone size, CDR3 protein, CDR3 DNA. A D gene is named only where the DNA matches it firmly. Not all rows give a size; the values are once, few, many and, for expanded clones, a class.

j_gene: TRBJ1-2
d_gene: -
v_gene: TRBV7-9
abundance: -
CDR3aa: CASSLAIKGLPYGYTF
CDR3nt: TGTGCCAGCAGCTTAGCGATAAAAGGGTTGCCCTATGGCTACACCTTC

j_gene: TRBJ1-4
d_gene: TRBD1
v_gene: TRBV24-1
abundance: many
CDR3aa: CASSAGLGQGSDGEKLFF
CDR3nt: TGTGCCTCATCTGCGGGCCTGGGACAGGGTTCGGACGGTGAAAAACTGTTTTTT

j_gene: TRBJ2-7
d_gene: -
v_gene: TRBV4-3
abundance: -
CDR3aa: CASSQDPGGSSYEQYF
CDR3nt: TGCGCCAGCAGCCAAGATCCCGGGGGTAGCTCCTACGAGCAGTACTTC

j_gene: TRBJ2-3
d_gene: TRBD2
v_gene: TRBV20-1
abundance: -
CDR3aa: CSARDRTSVTDTQYF
CDR3nt: TGCAGTGCTAGAGACCGGACTAGCGTGACAGATACGCAGTATTTT

j_gene: TRBJ2-1
d_gene: -
v_gene: TRBV28
abundance: -
CDR3aa: CASREQREQFF
CDR3nt: TGTGCCAGCCGCGAACAGCGGGAGCAGTTCTTC

j_gene: TRBJ1-2
d_gene: -
v_gene: TRBV20-1
abundance: many
CDR3aa: CSATSVNYGYTF
CDR3nt: TGCAGTGCAACTAGCGTGAACTATGGCTACACCTTC

j_gene: TRBJ2-2
d_gene: TRBD1
v_gene: TRBV15
abundance: -
CDR3aa: CATSRDGDRDTGELFF
CDR3nt: TGTGCCACCAGCAGAGATGGGGACAGGGACACCGGGGAGCTGTTTTTT

j_gene: TRBJ1-5
d_gene: -
v_gene: TRBV28
abundance: -
CDR3aa: CASSVRKIQPQHF
CDR3nt: TGTGCCAGCAGCGTCCGGAAAATTCAGCCCCAGCATTTT

j_gene: TRBJ2-7
d_gene: TRBD1
v_gene: TRBV11-3
abundance: few
CDR3aa: CASSSTGTGGEQYF
CDR3nt: TGTGCCAGCAGCTCTACCGGGACAGGGGGCGAGCAGTACTTC

j_gene: TRBJ2-7
d_gene: TRBD1
v_gene: TRBV20-1
abundance: few
CDR3aa: CSARDRGRNEQYF
CDR3nt: TGCAGTGCTAGGGACAGGGGGCGAAACGAGCAGTACTTC

j_gene: TRBJ1-1
d_gene: -
v_gene: TRBV7-2
abundance: few
CDR3aa: CASSPGGWAEAFF
CDR3nt: TGTGCCAGCAGCCCCGGTGGCTGGGCTGAAGCTTTCTTT

j_gene: TRBJ1-1
d_gene: -
v_gene: TRBV5-1
abundance: -
CDR3aa: CASSLDWGAEAFF
CDR3nt: TGCGCCAGCAGCTTGGATTGGGGGGCGGAAGCTTTCTTT

j_gene: TRBJ1-2
d_gene: -
v_gene: TRBV18
abundance: few
CDR3aa: CACSPGPYAANGYTF
CDR3nt: TGTGCCTGCTCACCCGGGCCATACGCGGCGAATGGCTACACCTTC

j_gene: TRBJ2-1
d_gene: -
v_gene: TRBV29-1
abundance: -
CDR3aa: CSVELLGYEQFF
CDR3nt: TGCAGCGTTGAACTTCTAGGCTATGAGCAGTTCTTC

j_gene: TRBJ2-5
d_gene: -
v_gene: TRBV4-1
abundance: once
CDR3aa: CASSQEIANRKTQYF
CDR3nt: TGCGCCAGCAGCCAAGAAATCGCTAACAGGAAGACCCAGTACTTC

j_gene: TRBJ2-7
d_gene: TRBD2
v_gene: TRBV6-5
abundance: -
CDR3aa: CASSLAVTSGAYEQYF
CDR3nt: TGTGCCAGCAGCTTAGCGGTCACTAGCGGAGCCTACGAGCAGTACTTC

j_gene: TRBJ1-5
d_gene: -
v_gene: TRBV6-5
abundance: -
CDR3aa: CASSYTPLNQPQHF
CDR3nt: TGTGCCAGCAGTTACACCCCTCTAAATCAGCCCCAGCATTTT

j_gene: TRBJ2-6
d_gene: -
v_gene: TRBV6-5
abundance: few
CDR3aa: CATGGGPGANVLTF
CDR3nt: TGTGCCACTGGGGGGGGGCCTGGGGCCAACGTCCTGACTTTC

j_gene: TRBJ2-3
d_gene: -
v_gene: TRBV6-1
abundance: few
CDR3aa: CASSEALVVGATDTQYF
CDR3nt: TGTGCCAGCAGTGAAGCGCTAGTCGTCGGAGCCACAGATACGCAGTATTTT

j_gene: TRBJ1-1
d_gene: -
v_gene: TRBV6-1
abundance: many
CDR3aa: CASSESVMNTEAFF
CDR3nt: TGTGCCAGCAGTGAATCAGTAATGAACACTGAAGCTTTCTTT

j_gene: TRBJ1-2
d_gene: -
v_gene: TRBV29-1
abundance: -
CDR3aa: CSVGGTSGYTF
CDR3nt: TGCAGCGTAGGGGGGACGTCTGGCTACACCTTC

j_gene: TRBJ2-1
d_gene: -
v_gene: TRBV4-3
abundance: -
CDR3aa: CASSLKGGAGNEQFF
CDR3nt: TGCGCCAGCAGTCTTAAAGGGGGGGCTGGCAATGAGCAGTTCTTC

j_gene: TRBJ2-2
d_gene: -
v_gene: TRBV6-6
abundance: many
CDR3aa: CASGLAAGTGELFF
CDR3nt: TGTGCCAGCGGTCTCGCAGCCGGCACCGGGGAGCTGTTTTTT

j_gene: TRBJ1-2
d_gene: TRBD1
v_gene: TRBV4-3
abundance: few
CDR3aa: CASSHDREANYGYTF
CDR3nt: TGCGCCAGCAGCCACGACAGGGAAGCTAACTATGGCTACACCTTC

j_gene: TRBJ2-5
d_gene: -
v_gene: TRBV28
abundance: few
CDR3aa: CASSSRKTPKGTQYF
CDR3nt: TGTGCCAGCAGTTCAAGAAAGACCCCGAAAGGGACCCAGTACTTC

j_gene: TRBJ2-2
d_gene: -
v_gene: TRBV3-1
abundance: -
CDR3aa: CASSRRRSLTGELFF
CDR3nt: TGTGCCAGCAGCCGTCGCAGAAGTTTAACCGGGGAGCTGTTTTTT

j_gene: TRBJ1-5
d_gene: TRBD1
v_gene: TRBV12-3/TRBV12-4
abundance: few
CDR3aa: CASSSSGGRGLSSYSNQPQHF
CDR3nt: TGTGCCAGCAGTTCGAGCGGGGGCAGGGGGCTTTCCTCATATAGCAATCAGCCCCAGCATTTT

j_gene: TRBJ2-4
d_gene: -
v_gene: TRBV29-1
abundance: many
CDR3aa: CSVGRDAKNIQYF
CDR3nt: TGCAGCGTTGGAAGGGATGCCAAAAACATTCAGTACTTC

j_gene: TRBJ1-2
d_gene: -
v_gene: TRBV21-1
abundance: -
CDR3aa: CASSKWGGKVYGYTF
CDR3nt: TGTGCCAGCAGCAAGTGGGGAGGGAAAGTCTATGGCTACACCTTC

j_gene: TRBJ1-5
d_gene: -
v_gene: TRBV12-3/TRBV12-4
abundance: -
CDR3aa: CASSSAGAGQPQHF
CDR3nt: TGTGCCAGCAGTTCGGCCGGTGCGGGACAGCCCCAGCATTTT

j_gene: TRBJ1-1
d_gene: TRBD1
v_gene: TRBV5-1
abundance: many
CDR3aa: CASSHQPGQMSNTEAFF
CDR3nt: TGCGCCAGCAGCCACCAACCGGGACAGATGTCGAACACTGAAGCTTTCTTT

j_gene: TRBJ2-7
d_gene: -
v_gene: TRBV7-2
abundance: -
CDR3aa: CASSPASEAYEQYF
CDR3nt: TGTGCCAGCAGCCCAGCTAGCGAGGCCTACGAGCAGTACTTC

j_gene: TRBJ1-1
d_gene: -
v_gene: TRBV6-6
abundance: many
CDR3aa: CASSYGRNTEAFF
CDR3nt: TGTGCCAGCAGTTACGGGAGGAACACTGAAGCTTTCTTT

j_gene: TRBJ1-5
d_gene: -
v_gene: TRBV29-1
abundance: once
CDR3aa: CSVVVAGESNQPQHF
CDR3nt: TGCAGCGTCGTTGTAGCAGGGGAGAGCAATCAGCCCCAGCATTTT

j_gene: TRBJ2-1
d_gene: TRBD1
v_gene: TRBV27
abundance: many
CDR3aa: CASSLGTGGNEQFF
CDR3nt: TGTGCCAGCAGTCTCGGGACAGGAGGCAATGAGCAGTTCTTC

j_gene: TRBJ2-7
d_gene: -
v_gene: TRBV6-6
abundance: -
CDR3aa: CASSLHQDYEQYF
CDR3nt: TGTGCCAGCAGCCTCCACCAGGATTACGAGCAGTACTTC

j_gene: TRBJ1-1
d_gene: -
v_gene: TRBV3-1
abundance: many
CDR3aa: CASSQGVAHPAFF
CDR3nt: TGTGCCAGCAGCCAAGGGGTGGCACATCCGGCTTTCTTT

j_gene: TRBJ2-2
d_gene: -
v_gene: TRBV29-1
abundance: few
CDR3aa: CSVRWGSGTGELFF
CDR3nt: TGCAGCGTCCGGTGGGGGTCGGGCACCGGGGAGCTGTTTTTT

j_gene: TRBJ1-5
d_gene: -
v_gene: TRBV6-5
abundance: many
CDR3aa: CASSYSRGGQPQHF
CDR3nt: TGTGCCAGCAGTTACAGCAGGGGTGGTCAGCCCCAGCATTTT

j_gene: TRBJ2-5
d_gene: TRBD2
v_gene: TRBV11-2
abundance: -
CDR3aa: CASSWTSGGETQYF
CDR3nt: TGTGCCAGCAGCTGGACTAGCGGGGGTGAGACCCAGTACTTC

j_gene: TRBJ1-5
d_gene: -
v_gene: TRBV27
abundance: many
CDR3aa: CASSHLNPQHF
CDR3nt: TGTGCCAGCAGTCACCTCAACCCCCAGCATTTT

j_gene: TRBJ2-4
d_gene: -
v_gene: TRBV5-4
abundance: few
CDR3aa: CASRPGLNPQNIQYF
CDR3nt: TGTGCCAGCAGGCCGGGTCTCAACCCTCAAAACATTCAGTACTTC

j_gene: TRBJ1-5
d_gene: -
v_gene: TRBV6-1
abundance: few
CDR3aa: CASSFSDLNQPQHF
CDR3nt: TGTGCCAGCAGCTTCAGTGACCTCAATCAGCCCCAGCATTTT

j_gene: TRBJ2-7
d_gene: TRBD1
v_gene: TRBV28
abundance: few
CDR3aa: CASSLTGQGAYEQYF
CDR3nt: TGTGCCAGCAGTTTAACGGGACAGGGGGCCTACGAGCAGTACTTC

j_gene: TRBJ2-7
d_gene: -
v_gene: TRBV18
abundance: many
CDR3aa: CASSPSREQYF
CDR3nt: TGTGCCAGCTCACCATCGAGGGAGCAGTACTTC

j_gene: TRBJ1-4
d_gene: TRBD1
v_gene: TRBV4-1
abundance: few
CDR3aa: CASSLSSETGSEKLFF
CDR3nt: TGCGCCAGCAGCCTCTCCTCCGAGACAGGGTCGGAAAAACTGTTTTTT

j_gene: TRBJ2-7
d_gene: -
v_gene: TRBV23-1
abundance: few
CDR3aa: CASSLTMVVDRIYEQYF
CDR3nt: TGCGCCAGCAGTCTGACGATGGTGGTGGACAGAATCTACGAGCAGTACTTC

j_gene: TRBJ2-1
d_gene: -
v_gene: TRBV7-6
abundance: many
CDR3aa: CASSFGGTTNNEQFF
CDR3nt: TGTGCCAGCAGCTTTGGTGGGACCACCAACAATGAGCAGTTCTTC